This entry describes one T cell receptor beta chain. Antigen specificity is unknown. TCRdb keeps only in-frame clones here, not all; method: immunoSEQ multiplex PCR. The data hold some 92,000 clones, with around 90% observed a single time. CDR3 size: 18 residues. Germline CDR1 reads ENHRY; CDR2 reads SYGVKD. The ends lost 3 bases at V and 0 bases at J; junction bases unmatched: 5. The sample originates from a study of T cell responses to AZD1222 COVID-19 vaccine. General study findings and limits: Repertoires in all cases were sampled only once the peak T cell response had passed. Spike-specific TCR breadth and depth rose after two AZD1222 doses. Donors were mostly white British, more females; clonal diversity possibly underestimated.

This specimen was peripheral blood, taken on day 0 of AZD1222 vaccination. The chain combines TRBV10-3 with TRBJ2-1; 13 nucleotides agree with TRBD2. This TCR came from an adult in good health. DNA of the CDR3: TGTGCCATCAGTGACCCTACTAGCGGGGGGGCCTCCTACAATGAGCAGTTCTTC. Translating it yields CAISDPTSGGASYNEQFF.